Sequencing of this T cell receptor (beta chain) was carried out in a study of T cell repertoires in cytomegalovirus infection. Study-wide background: Selected CMV epitopes included recently identified HLA-C-restricted ones as well as well-studied HLA-B-restricted ones. Through public TCR beta signatures, both CMV infection and matching HLA type were indicated. Overall study findings and caveats: HLA-C-restricted TCR beta clonotypes specific for CMV led the ex vivo response. There were carriers of CMV plus the relevant HLA, and cumulative public TCR beta family frequency identified them.

One entry per CDR3 protein results from TCRdb running MiXCR on the reads. The sample yields nearly 700,000 distinct CDR3 sequences, around 35% seen once. The CDR3 has 13 amino acids. V shed 1 base and J shed 4 bases, with 7 bases lying between them. Details on this clonotype: No antigen is known for it.

The chain recombines TRBV12-3 or TRBV12-4 with TRBJ1-2; D uncertain. This TCR was sampled from a human donor in good health (CMV status not recorded). Some clones in this sample may be carry-over from other donors' samples. This material consisted of cultured PBMCs, taken from culture after CMV antigen stimulation. In DNA, the CDR3 is TGTGCCAGCAGTTTAGGGACCACCTATGGCTACACCTTC. Its protein is CASSLGTTYGYTF.